This T cell receptor beta chain was sequenced in a study of blood T cell repertoires in COVID-19. Points on this clone: The germline gene is not matched at one end of the junction; a read error may be the cause.

This CDR3 comprises 17 residues. Germline-derived CDR1 and CDR2 are KGHSH and LQKENI. Clones were read by immunoSEQ multiplex PCR, and TCRdb kept only the in-frame ones, dropping some. The sample has about 130,000 clones, roughly 80% seen once. The rearrangement links TRBV18 to TRBJ1-2; tentatively, D is TRBD1 (5 bases). What was sequenced was peripheral blood. This sequence was found in a man aged 55 to 70 who had recovered from COVID-19. The CDR3 DNA reads as TGTGCTAGCTCACCTGAGACGAGCGGGGGGAGGAACTATGGCTACACCTTC. It is translated as CASSPETSGGRNYGYTF.